This TCR beta chain was captured in a study of blood T cell repertoires in COVID-19 (dated by TCRdb to 2018 to 2021). About the full investigation: Recovered participants in ImmuneRACE Cohort 3 were defined as having two consecutive negative NP/OP PCR tests, clearance from a healthcare professional, or resolution of symptoms. Samples from collaborators originated in the United States, Italy and Spain and spanned both the acute and convalescent phases of COVID-19. Nearly every sample came with metadata listing a de-identified subject ID, COVID-19 status, age in years and sex. Deeply sampled blood TCRbeta repertoires from subjects exposed to, actively infected with, or recovered from COVID-19 were included in the dataset. The samples were drawn from two sources: the first 160 participants of the ongoing ImmuneRACE study, and 950 to 1,500 subjects contributed by 6 global collaborators. Where available, HLA class I and class II types were obtained from metadata supplied by the sample provider rather than from assay-based typing. The material from the prospective study consisted of cDNA or gDNA derived from T cells, B-cell-depleted T cells, or PBMCs. The repertoires were made available in a free public database intended to serve as a resource for research on the immune response to SARS-CoV-2. Summary of the overall study and its limitations: Clinical and demographic metadata were provided uncurated, with the amount varying by source and participant.

TCRbeta CDR3 regions were amplified from genomic DNA using the immunoSEQ Assay, a bias-controlled multiplex PCR. Turning to the authors' computational methods: Within the assay, amplification of reference gene primers was used to estimate how many nucleated cells each sample contained. Sequence reads were collapsed and filtered to measure the absolute abundance of every unique TCRbeta CDR3 rearrangement. For each sample, productive Simpson clonality was calculated as the square root of Simpson's diversity index across productive rearrangements. TCRdb carries this immuneACCESS record with in-frame sequences only. Its versions omit some clonotypes, under half of them owing to an unresolved V gene in the studies checked, with the rest unexplained. The V and J calls and clone size were taken over from that table, and D and trimming were inferred from the DNA. For this sample the table gives roughly 210,000 clones, of which around 90% were detected only once. The ten most abundant clones make up 7% to 7.5% of the sample.

In the prospective study, participants were about 18 to 90 years old, resided in about two dozen geographic areas of the United States, and were enrolled through a virtual design. To assign participants to cohorts, the prospective study relied on clinical history that participants themselves reported in a screening survey and a study questionnaire. In the prospective study, whole blood, serum and a nasopharyngeal or oropharyngeal swab were collected from each participant by mobile phlebotomists. Over a roughly 2-month period, participants in the prospective study had the option of providing additional blood draws and questionnaires. Before DNA extraction, blood samples from the prospective study were shipped at room temperature or frozen. On this clone: Its antigen is still unknown. No base qualities exist here, and no much larger clone lies one base off it.

The CDR3 covers 14 residues, taking in both the cysteine and the phenylalanine. Only the CDR3 portion is preserved as DNA: 42 bases, with reading frame beginning at the first base. CDR1 and CDR2, looked up from the germline V gene (reference sequence), are SGHNT and YYREEE. V is cut back by 4 bases and J by 7 bases, with 8 bases in the junction unmatched. The TCR comes from a man aged 25 to 40 in a cohort exposed to, infected with or recovered from COVID-19 (not recorded which). The rearranged chain carries TRBV5-4 and TRBJ2-1; 7 central nucleotides agree with TRBD2. The sequenced sample consisted of PBMCs or T cells enriched from blood (not recorded which). CDR3 reads: CASSPGGRENEQFF. The DNA sequence is given as TGTGCCAGCAGCCCAGGCGGGAGAGAGAATGAGCAGTTCTTC. The CDR3 plus the reference TRBV5-4 and TRBJ2-1 genes for the other parts give the full variable domain: ETGVTQSPTHLIKTRGQQVTLRCSSQSGHNTVSWYQQALGQGPQFIFQYYREEENGRGNFPPRFSGLQFPNYSSELNVNALELDDSALYLCASSPGGRENEQFFGPGTRLTVL.